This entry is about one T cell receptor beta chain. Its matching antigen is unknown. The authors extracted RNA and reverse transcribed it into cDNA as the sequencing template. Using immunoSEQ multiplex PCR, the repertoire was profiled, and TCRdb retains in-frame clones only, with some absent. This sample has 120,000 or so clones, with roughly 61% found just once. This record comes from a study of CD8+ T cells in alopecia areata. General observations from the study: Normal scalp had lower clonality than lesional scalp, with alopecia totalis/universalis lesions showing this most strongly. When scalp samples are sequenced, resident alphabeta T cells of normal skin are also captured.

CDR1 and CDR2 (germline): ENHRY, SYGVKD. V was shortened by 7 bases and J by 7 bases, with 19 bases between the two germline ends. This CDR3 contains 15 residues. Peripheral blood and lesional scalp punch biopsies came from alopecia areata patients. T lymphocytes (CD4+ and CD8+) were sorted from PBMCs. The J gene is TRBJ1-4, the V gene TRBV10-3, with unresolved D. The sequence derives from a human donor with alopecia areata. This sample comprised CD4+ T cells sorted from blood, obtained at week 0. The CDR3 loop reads CAINGPTDVGEKLFF. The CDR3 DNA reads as TGTGCCATCAACGGGCCAACGGACGTGGGTGAAAAACTGTTTTTT.